This T cell receptor (beta chain) was sequenced in a study of T cells in Graves' hyperthyroidism and ophthalmopathy. Study information: It was at initial diagnosis, before any treatment, that peripheral blood was collected. The study, taken as a whole, reports: Blood also showed most of the thyroid clonotypes that were expanded above 0.001.

Per the germline V gene, CDR1 is SGDLS and CDR2 is YYNGEE. This CDR3 spans 14 amino acids. J gave up 14 bases and V 3 bases, and 10 bases lay outside the gene matches. Amplification of TCR beta CDR3 regions used RNA as the template. Researchers ran a first-round RT-PCR on the TCR CDR3 using the HTBI primer set. TCRdb recomputed calls from the multiplex PCR reads with MiXCR, one row per CDR3 protein. Counted here are 490,000 or so distinct CDR3 sequences, about 20% occurring once; the ten biggest clones make up 47%. Criteria for exclusion of patients were uncontrolled infection, other autoimmune disease, pregnancy or lactation. With respect to this clonotype: No antigen is known for it.

The V gene is TRBV9, the J gene TRBJ2-1, with 11 bases matching TRBD2. Source material: blood. The receptor was isolated from a man aged 35 to 55 with Graves' ophthalmopathy. This chain's CDR3 is CASSEGTSGGGKFF. In DNA, the CDR3 is TGTGCCAGCAGCGAGGGGACTAGCGGAGGGGGGAAGTTCTTC.